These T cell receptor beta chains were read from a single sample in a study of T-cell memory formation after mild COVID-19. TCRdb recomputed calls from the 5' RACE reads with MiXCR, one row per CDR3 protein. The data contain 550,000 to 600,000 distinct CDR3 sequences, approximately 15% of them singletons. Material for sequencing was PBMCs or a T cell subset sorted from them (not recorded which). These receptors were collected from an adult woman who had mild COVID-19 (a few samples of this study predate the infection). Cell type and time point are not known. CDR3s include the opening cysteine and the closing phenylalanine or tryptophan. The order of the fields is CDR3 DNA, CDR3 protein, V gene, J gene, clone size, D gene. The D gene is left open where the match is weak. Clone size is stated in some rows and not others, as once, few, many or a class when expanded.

CDR3 DNA: TGCGCCAGCAGTCGGCAGGAGTACACTGAAGCTTTCTTT; CDR3 protein: CASSRQEYTEAFF; V gene: TRBV5-1; J gene: TRBJ1-1; clone size: -; D gene: -
CDR3 DNA: TGTGCCAGCAGCTTCGACCATCACAGGACCGAAGCTTTCTTT; CDR3 protein: CASSFDHHRTEAFF; V gene: TRBV7-3; J gene: TRBJ1-1; clone size: few; D gene: -
CDR3 DNA: TGCGCCAGCAGCCCGCGGCGGCTTTGTGCTATATGCGCGGTTCAAGAGACCCAGTACTTC; CDR3 protein: CASSPRRLCAICAVQETQYF; V gene: TRBV4-3; J gene: TRBJ2-5; clone size: -; D gene: -
CDR3 DNA: TGTGCCAGCCAACGGGGACAGACCTACACTGAAGCTTTCTTT; CDR3 protein: CASQRGQTYTEAFF; V gene: TRBV12-3/TRBV12-4; J gene: TRBJ1-1; clone size: few; D gene: TRBD1
CDR3 DNA: TGCAGTGCTGCGACGAAGCGGGGGGGCGAGCAGTACTTC; CDR3 protein: CSAATKRGGEQYF; V gene: TRBV20-1; J gene: TRBJ2-7; clone size: -; D gene: TRBD2
CDR3 DNA: TGTGCCAGCAGCCCACGGGACGGAGAAAAGTACTTC; CDR3 protein: CASSPRDGEKYF; V gene: TRBV7-9; J gene: TRBJ2-4; clone size: -; D gene: -
CDR3 DNA: TGCAGTGCTAGCGAGAACTATGGCTACACCTTC; CDR3 protein: CSASENYGYTF; V gene: TRBV20-1; J gene: TRBJ1-2; clone size: many; D gene: -
CDR3 DNA: TGTGCCAGCATCAATCCGGGACAGGGAAAAGAGACCCAGTACTTC; CDR3 protein: CASINPGQGKETQYF; V gene: TRBV5-5; J gene: TRBJ2-5; clone size: many; D gene: TRBD1
CDR3 DNA: TGTGCCAGTAGAGGGACAGGCCTCTACACCTTC; CDR3 protein: CASRGTGLYTF; V gene: TRBV19; J gene: TRBJ1-2; clone size: few; D gene: TRBD1
CDR3 DNA: TGCGCCAGCAGCGGGGATAGCTCCGAGCAGTACTTC; CDR3 protein: CASSGDSSEQYF; V gene: TRBV5-1; J gene: TRBJ2-7; clone size: few; D gene: -
CDR3 DNA: TGTGCCAGCACCAATACCGGACAGGGGGGACGGAGCTACACCTTC; CDR3 protein: CASTNTGQGGRSYTF; V gene: TRBV12-3/TRBV12-4; J gene: TRBJ1-2; clone size: few; D gene: TRBD1
CDR3 DNA: TGCGCCAGCAGCCCCGGGACGGCCTACGAGCAGTACTTC; CDR3 protein: CASSPGTAYEQYF; V gene: TRBV5-1; J gene: TRBJ2-7; clone size: many; D gene: -
CDR3 DNA: TGTGCCAGCTTTGGGGGGACTGAAGCTTTCTTT; CDR3 protein: CASFGGTEAFF; V gene: TRBV12-3/TRBV12-4; J gene: TRBJ1-1; clone size: -; D gene: -
CDR3 DNA: TGTGCCAGCAGCTTAGCGTACCAGACACTAGCATCGAACACCGGGGAGCTGTTTTTT; CDR3 protein: CASSLAYQTLASNTGELFF; V gene: TRBV7-8; J gene: TRBJ2-2; clone size: few; D gene: -
CDR3 DNA: TGTGCCAGCAGCTTGTCTAGCGGAACGCAGTATTTT; CDR3 protein: CASSLSSGTQYF; V gene: TRBV5-5; J gene: TRBJ2-3; clone size: once; D gene: TRBD2
CDR3 DNA: TGTGCCAGCAGAGAGCGGGACTATGGCTACACCTTC; CDR3 protein: CASRERDYGYTF; V gene: TRBV12-3/TRBV12-4; J gene: TRBJ1-2; clone size: many; D gene: -
CDR3 DNA: TGCAGTGCTAGAGTCTCTTTGCCAGGCCGTTCCTACGAGCAGTACTTC; CDR3 protein: CSARVSLPGRSYEQYF; V gene: TRBV20-1; J gene: TRBJ2-7; clone size: few; D gene: -
CDR3 DNA: TGCAGCGTTGAAGCGGGGACCCACACCGGGGAGCTGTTTTTT; CDR3 protein: CSVEAGTHTGELFF; V gene: TRBV29-1; J gene: TRBJ2-2; clone size: -; D gene: -
CDR3 DNA: TGTGCCATCAGTGAACCTTTCCCTTTGACCGGATGGTACTTC; CDR3 protein: CAISEPFPLTGWYF; V gene: TRBV10-3; J gene: TRBJ2-7; clone size: -; D gene: -
CDR3 DNA: TGTGCCAGCAGCTTGTTTACGACAGGGGCCGAGCAGTACTTC; CDR3 protein: CASSLFTTGAEQYF; V gene: TRBV11-2; J gene: TRBJ2-7; clone size: few; D gene: TRBD1
CDR3 DNA: TGTGCCAGCAGCTTTGGGGCAAATCAGCCCCAGCATTTT; CDR3 protein: CASSFGANQPQHF; V gene: TRBV7-6; J gene: TRBJ1-5; clone size: -; D gene: -
CDR3 DNA: TGTGCCAGCAGTTTTGGCCAAGGAGAAGCCCTCGCCTTC; CDR3 protein: CASSFGQGEALAF; V gene: TRBV12-3/TRBV12-4; J gene: TRBJ1-2; clone size: few; D gene: -
CDR3 DNA: TGTGCCAGCAGCTTCAATCCAAAAGAGACCCAGTACTTC; CDR3 protein: CASSFNPKETQYF; V gene: TRBV5-6; J gene: TRBJ2-5; clone size: -; D gene: -